There are many counts of the clone carrying this TCR beta chain. Each CDR3 protein is one row after TCRdb ran MiXCR on the 5' RACE reads. Of approximately 100,000 distinct CDR3 sequences in the sample, roughly 8% were seen once. The data were taken from a study of CD8 T cells in ankylosing spondylitis. The germline CDR1 and CDR2 sequences are SGHRS and YFSETQ. The V and J ends lost 0 bases and 5 bases respectively, with 12 bases between them. The CDR3 is 15 residues long. Sequenced input: blood, either unsorted or a sorted T cell fraction (not recorded which). This TCR was sampled from a male donor with ankylosing spondylitis or in good health (not recorded which). The rearrangement uses TRBV5-1 and TRBJ2-1; tentatively, D is TRBD1 (5 bases). DNA of the CDR3: TGCGCCAGCAGCTTGGAGGCAGGGTGGGACAATGAGCAGTTCTTC. Translation: CASSLEAGWDNEQFF.